This T cell receptor beta chain originates from a study of graft-versus-host responses after intestinal transplantation. For the study at large: Transplants given to recipients were multivisceral, liver-intestinal, or isolated intestinal. Tacrolimus plus steroids were given to all recipients for around three years, preceded by anti-thymocyte globulin induction. General study results and limits: The authors found GvH clones in recipient marrow, some appearing first in ileum or blood.

Concerning this clone: The antigen is unknown.

CDR3 length equals 16 residues. V was pared by 5 bases and J by 6 bases, with 14 bases of the junction left unmatched. Germline CDR1 is MNHEY and CDR2 is SMNVEV (reference sequence). Repertoires were generated with immunoSEQ multiplex PCR, while TCRdb's copy carries only in-frame clones and drops some. The data show about 93,000 clones, roughly 91% seen once. The source of this sequence is a human donor who received an intestinal transplant. The starting material was unstimulated CD8+ T cells sorted from spleen or lymph node cells, obtained before intestinal transplant. The genes are TRBV27 and TRBJ2-7; TRBD2 matches at 9 bases. The CDR3 protein is CASSRGLATYNSEQYF. CDR3 DNA sequence: TGTGCCAGCAGTAGGGGACTAGCTACCTATAACTCCGAGCAGTACTTC.